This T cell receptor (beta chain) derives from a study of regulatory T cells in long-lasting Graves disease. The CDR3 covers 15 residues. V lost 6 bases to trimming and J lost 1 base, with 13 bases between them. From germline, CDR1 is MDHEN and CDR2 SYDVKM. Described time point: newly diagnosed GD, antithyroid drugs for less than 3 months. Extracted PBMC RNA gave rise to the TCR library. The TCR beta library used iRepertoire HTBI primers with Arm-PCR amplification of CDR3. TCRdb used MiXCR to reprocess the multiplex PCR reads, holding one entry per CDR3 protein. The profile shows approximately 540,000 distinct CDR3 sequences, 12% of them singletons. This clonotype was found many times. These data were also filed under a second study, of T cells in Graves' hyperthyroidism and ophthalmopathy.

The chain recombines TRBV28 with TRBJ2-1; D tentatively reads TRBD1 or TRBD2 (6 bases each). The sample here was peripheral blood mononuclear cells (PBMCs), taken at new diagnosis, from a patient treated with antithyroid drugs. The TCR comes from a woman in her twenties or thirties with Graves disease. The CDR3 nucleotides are TGTGCCAGCAGCTTAGGAGGGGGTTCCTACAATGAGCAGTTCTTC. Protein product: CASSLGGGSYNEQFF. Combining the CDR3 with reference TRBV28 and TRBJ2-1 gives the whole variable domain DVKVTQSSRYLVKRTGEKVFLECVQDMDHENMFWYRQDPGLGLRLIYFSYDVKMKEKGDIPEGYSVSREKKERFSLILESASTNQTSMYLCASSLGGGSYNEQFFGPGTRLTVL.